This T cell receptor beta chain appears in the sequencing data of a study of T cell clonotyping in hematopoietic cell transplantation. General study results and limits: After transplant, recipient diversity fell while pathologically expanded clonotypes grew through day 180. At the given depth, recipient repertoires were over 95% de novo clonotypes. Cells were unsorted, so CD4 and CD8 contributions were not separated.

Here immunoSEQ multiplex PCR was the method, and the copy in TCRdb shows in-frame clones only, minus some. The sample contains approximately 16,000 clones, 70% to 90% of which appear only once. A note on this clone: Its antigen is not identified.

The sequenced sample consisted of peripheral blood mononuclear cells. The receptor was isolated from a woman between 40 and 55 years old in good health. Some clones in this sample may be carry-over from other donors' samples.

The CDR3 DNA follows: TGTGCCAGCAGCTTAGCGCCCAGCACAGATACGCAGTATTTT. Its translation: CASSLAPSTDTQYF. This chain joins TRBV7-9 and TRBJ2-3; D not certain. Per the germline V gene, CDR1 is SEHNR and CDR2 is FQNEAQ (reference sequence). The CDR3 sequence is 14 residues long. V was clipped by 0 bases and J by 0 bases, with 4 bases between them.